The rows below give T cell receptor beta chains drawn from one sample of a study of regulatory dendritic cells for organ transplantation. Produced via immunoSEQ multiplex PCR; TCRdb's table is partial and in-frame only. Found here are 30,000 to 40,000 clones, 85% to 90% of them singletons; the top ten hold about 0.063%. Material: naive CD4+ T cells from blood. The source is a human donor in good health. Each CDR3 is given with its conserved first and last residue. Each record gives: clone size, D gene, V gene, J gene, CDR3 DNA, CDR3 protein. A D gene is named only where the DNA matches it firmly. Only part of the rows carry a size: once, few, many, or a class if the clone is expanded.

>-|TRBD1|TRBV28|TRBJ2-7
TGTGCCAGCAGACCAGCCGGGGCAGGGGGATCTATCCTCCACGAGCAGTACTTC
CASRPAGAGGSILHEQYF
>-|TRBD1|TRBV2|TRBJ1-4
TGTGCCAGCGCCGGACAGGGGGCACCAACTAATGAAAAACTGTTTTTT
CASAGQGAPTNEKLFF
>-|-|TRBV6-6|TRBJ2-7
TGTGCCAGCAGTTACGGGAAAGAGAACGAGCAGTACTTC
CASSYGKENEQYF
>once|TRBD2|TRBV9|TRBJ2-1
TGTGCCAGCAGCCCCCCGGGTGGTAGCGGGAGGAACAATGAGCAGTTCTTC
CASSPPGGSGRNNEQFF
>-|TRBD2|TRBV28|TRBJ2-3
TGTGCCAGCAGTACTTTCGGGACTAGCGGCACAGATACGCAGTATTTT
CASSTFGTSGTDTQYF
>-|TRBD1|TRBV11-2|TRBJ1-1
TGTGCCAGCAGCTCCCGACAGGGACCCAACACTGAAGCTTTCTTT
CASSSRQGPNTEAFF
>-|-|TRBV7-3|TRBJ2-3
TGTGCCAGCAGCTCAAGCAGATCTAGCACAGATACGCAGTATTTT
CASSSSRSSTDTQYF
>-|-|TRBV28|TRBJ2-5
TGTGCCAGCAGCCAACTGGACAGACACAAAGAGACCCAGTACTTC
CASSQLDRHKETQYF
>-|TRBD1|TRBV18|TRBJ1-2
TGTGCCAGCTCACCGCTAACAGGGGCCCTCATATCGAACTATGGCTACACCTTC
CASSPLTGALISNYGYTF
>-|-|TRBV7-9|TRBJ1-1
TGTGCCAGCTACAGGGCGCTAAACACTGAAGCTTTCTTT
CASYRALNTEAFF
>-|-|TRBV2|TRBJ2-1
TGTGCCAGCAGTGAATTGACAGCCCATATAACGGATGAGCAGTTCTTC
CASSELTAHITDEQFF
>-|-|TRBV4-1|TRBJ1-2
TGCGCCAGCAGCCCCCCGGGCGGACGCAGATACTACACCTTC
CASSPPGGRRYYTF
>-|TRBD2|TRBV19|TRBJ2-2
TGTGCCAGTAGTCCGGAGGGACTAGCGGGAGCCATCCGCGATGGATCCCGTTTGGGGGAGCTGTTTTTT
CASSPEGLAGAIRDGSRLGELFF
>-|-|TRBV4-2|TRBJ2-1
TGTGCCAGCAGCCAAGATAAGAAGGGCGGCTACAATGAGCAGTTCTTC
CASSQDKKGGYNEQFF
>-|-|TRBV27|TRBJ2-3
TGTGCCAGCAGTTTGGTCGTGGGCACAGATACGCAGTATTTT
CASSLVVGTDTQYF
>-|-|TRBV28|TRBJ1-2
TGTGCCAGCCTATCGGGGATAGCCTATGGCTACACCTTC
CASLSGIAYGYTF
>-|TRBD1|TRBV4-1|TRBJ1-5
TGCGCCAGCAGGCACCTCGACAGGGACGGTCAGCCCCAGCATTTT
CASRHLDRDGQPQHF
>-|-|TRBV6-6|TRBJ1-1
TGTGCCAGCCGGGTCGCCCCGGCCACTGAAGCTTTCTTT
CASRVAPATEAFF
>once|TRBD2|TRBV19|TRBJ2-7
TGTGCCAGTACCCCCAGGGCCCCAGCGGGGAGATTTGGCGAGCAGTACTTC
CASTPRAPAGRFGEQYF
>-|-|TRBV6-5|TRBJ1-3
TGTGCCAGCTCGGTGGGGGTGTTTGGAAACACCATATATTTT
CASSVGVFGNTIYF
>-|-|TRBV19|TRBJ1-5
TGTGCCAGGGAAAATCAGCCCCAGCATTTT
CARENQPQHF
>few|TRBD1|TRBV28|TRBJ1-2
TGTGCCAGCAGTGGCAGGGGGGATGGCTACACCTTC
CASSGRGDGYTF
>-|-|TRBV7-9|TRBJ1-1
TGTGCCAGCAGCTTAGGGATAAAACCAGGGAAGAACACTGAAGCTTTCTTT
CASSLGIKPGKNTEAFF
>-|-|TRBV6-1|TRBJ1-1
TGTGCCAGTAGGGGAGGCCAGGCAGCTTTCTTT
CASRGGQAAFF
>-|TRBD1|TRBV5-1|TRBJ2-1
TGCGCCAGCACCAGACAGGGGGGAGATGAGCAGTTCTTC
CASTRQGGDEQFF
>-|-|TRBV5-1|TRBJ1-1
TGCGCCAGCAGCCAGATTCCGGCGGATAACACTGAAGCTTTCTTT
CASSQIPADNTEAFF
>-|-|TRBV19|TRBJ2-3
TGTGCCAGTACGAGCCCCGGGGCAGATACGCAGTATTTT
CASTSPGADTQYF
>-|-|TRBV28|TRBJ2-4
TGTGCCAGCAGTTTCCTTCGGACAGAAAACATTCAGTACTTC
CASSFLRTENIQYF
>-|-|TRBV28|TRBJ2-4
TGTGCCAGCAGTTCCGGGGGCCCAGAAGAAAACATTCAGTACTTC
CASSSGGPEENIQYF
>-|-|TRBV7-6|TRBJ2-3
TGTGCCAGCAGCCGGCTAGAAGTTAAGGCAGATACGCAGTATTTT
CASSRLEVKADTQYF
>-|TRBD1|TRBV5-4|TRBJ2-3
TGTGCCAGCAGCTCTCAGGGGACAGGGGCGGATACGCAGTATTTT
CASSSQGTGADTQYF
>-|-|TRBV19|TRBJ2-5
TGTGCCAGTAGTGGGAGCCTGGGAGAGACCCAGTACTTC
CASSGSLGETQYF
>once|-|TRBV6-1|TRBJ1-2
TGTGCCAGCAGTGAAATCTCAAGTAGGTGGTCTGGCTACACCTTC
CASSEISSRWSGYTF
>-|TRBD1|TRBV9|TRBJ1-6
TGTGCCAGCAGCGAGAGGGACAGGGTTTATAATTCACCCCTCCACTTT
CASSERDRVYNSPLHF
>-|TRBD2|TRBV5-1|TRBJ2-1
TGCGCCAGCAGCTGGACTAGCGGGAGCTCCTACAATGAGCAGTTCTTC
CASSWTSGSSYNEQFF
>-|TRBD2|TRBV4-1|TRBJ2-1
TGCGCCAGCGCCCCAGCGGGGGTCTACAATGAGCAGTTCTTC
CASAPAGVYNEQFF
>-|TRBD2|TRBV7-2|TRBJ2-5
TGTGCCAGCAGCTCCCAACCTAGCGGGCTTGCTAAAGAGACCCAGTACTTC
CASSSQPSGLAKETQYF
>-|TRBD1|TRBV5-4|TRBJ1-4
TGTGCCAGCAGTAAAACGACAGGGACAAATGAAAAACTGTTTTTT
CASSKTTGTNEKLFF
>-|-|TRBV5-6|TRBJ2-5
TGTGCCAGCAGCTTGGTCGAGGTCAAACAGACCCAGTACTTC
CASSLVEVKQTQYF
>-|-|TRBV7-2|TRBJ2-1
TGTGCCAGCAGCTTATTTCGTCGGGCCACTTACAATGAGCAGTTCTTC
CASSLFRRATYNEQFF
>-|TRBD1|TRBV27|TRBJ2-7
TGTGCCAGCAGTTTCGGGGACAGGGTTTCCGAGCAGTACTTC
CASSFGDRVSEQYF
>-|TRBD2|TRBV18|TRBJ2-7
TGTGCCAGCTCCCCTGGGACTAGCGGAACCTACGAGCAGTACTTC
CASSPGTSGTYEQYF
>-|-|TRBV7-2|TRBJ2-5
TGTGCCAGCAGCTCCGGCCCGAACAGGCAAGAGACCCAGTACTTC
CASSSGPNRQETQYF
>-|-|TRBV30|TRBJ1-2
TGTGCCTGGAGGGACCACTTCCCCGGCGGGAACTATGGCTACACCTTC
CAWRDHFPGGNYGYTF
>-|-|TRBV28|TRBJ2-3
TGTGCCAGCAGTTTATGGGAGAAGAGTGACACAGATACGCAGTATTTT
CASSLWEKSDTDTQYF
>-|-|TRBV6-1|TRBJ2-1
TGTGCCAGCAGCAGACTTAATGAGCAGTTCTTC
CASSRLNEQFF
>once|-|TRBV5-1|TRBJ2-3
TGCGCCAGCAGCTTGGCCGGGGCTATATGGTTGGATACGCAGTATTTT
CASSLAGAIWLDTQYF
>-|-|TRBV18|TRBJ1-3
TGTGCCAGCTCACTCGGCTCTGGAAACACCATATATTTT
CASSLGSGNTIYF
>-|-|TRBV9|TRBJ2-3
TGTGCCAGCAGCGTACACTGGGACACAGATACGCAGTATTTT
CASSVHWDTDTQYF
>-|-|TRBV28|TRBJ2-5
TGTGCCAGCAGACGAGAAGAGACCCAGTACTTC
CASRREETQYF
>-|-|TRBV18|TRBJ2-6
TGTGCCAGCTCACCAGTCCCCTCTGGGGCCAACGTCCTGACTTTC
CASSPVPSGANVLTF
>-|-|TRBV27|TRBJ2-1
TGTGCCAGCAGTTTGCGGAATGAGCAGTTCTTC
CASSLRNEQFF
>once|TRBD2|TRBV28|TRBJ2-7
TGTGCCAGTCTAGCGGGGGACTCCTACGAGCAGTACTTC
CASLAGDSYEQYF